The source of this T cell receptor beta chain is a study of vaccination and CD4 T cells after COVID-19. On the study more broadly: Convalescent donors: six male, four female; seven Caucasian, two Asian, one multiracial, two Hispanic. Following dose two, a median approximately 75 days (range 14 to 241) passed before post-vaccine samples were taken.

Stated treatment: roughly ten-day PBMC culture with coronavirus spike peptide pools or control peptides (ViraFEST assay). TCRs were sequenced by ViraFEST after antigen-specific T cells had been expanded with peptide pools. Comment on this clonotype: Its antigen is currently unknown.

An Oncomine TCR Beta short-read assay was used to sequence the DNA from cultured CD4+ T cells. Genomic DNA from cultured CD4+ T cells was extracted. MiXCR, applied by TCRdb to the PCR reads, yields one record per CDR3 protein. Of 9,500 to 13,000 distinct CDR3 sequences listed, around three fifths were seen once; the top ten hold roughly 18%. The CDR3 runs to 13 residues. Germline V gene lookup returns CDR1 DFQATT and CDR2 SNEGSKA (reference sequence). This sequence originates from a human donor who had recovered from COVID-19. This sequence joins TRBV20-1 and TRBJ2-3; TRBD1 might be the D (6 bases). Sequencing was carried out using CD4+ T cells from blood, cultured in vitro. The CDR3 nucleotides read TGCAGCCTATCTTTGCCTGGACAGCCGTTGCAGTATTTT. It is translated as CSLSLPGQPLQYF.